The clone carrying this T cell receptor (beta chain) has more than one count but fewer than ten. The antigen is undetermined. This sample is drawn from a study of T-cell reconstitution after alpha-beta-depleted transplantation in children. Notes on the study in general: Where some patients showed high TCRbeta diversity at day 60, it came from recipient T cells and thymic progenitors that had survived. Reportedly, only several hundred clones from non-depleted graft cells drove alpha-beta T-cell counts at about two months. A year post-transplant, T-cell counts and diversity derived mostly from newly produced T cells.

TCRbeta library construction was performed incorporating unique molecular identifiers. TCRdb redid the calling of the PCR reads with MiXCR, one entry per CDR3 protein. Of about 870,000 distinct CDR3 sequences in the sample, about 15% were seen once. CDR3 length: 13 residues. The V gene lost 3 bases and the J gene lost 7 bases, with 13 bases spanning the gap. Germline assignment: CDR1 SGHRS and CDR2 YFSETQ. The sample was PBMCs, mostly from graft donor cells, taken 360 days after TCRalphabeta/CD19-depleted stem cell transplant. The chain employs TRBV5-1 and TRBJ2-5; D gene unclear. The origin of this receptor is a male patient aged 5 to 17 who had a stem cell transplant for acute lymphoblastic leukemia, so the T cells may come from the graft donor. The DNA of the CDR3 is TGCGCCAGCAGCTACGACTCGACCGGGACCCAGTACTTC. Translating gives CASSYDSTGTQYF. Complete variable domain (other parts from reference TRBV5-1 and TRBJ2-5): KAGVTQTPRYLIKTRGQQVTLSCSPISGHRSVSWYQQTPGQGLQFLFEYFSETQRNKGNFPGRFSGRQFSNSRSEMNVSTLELGDSALYLCASSYDSTGTQYFGPGTRLLVL.